This entry lists 10 T cell receptor beta chains sequenced from one sample in a study of CD8+ T cells in alopecia areata. Extracted from the samples, RNA was reverse transcribed into cDNA to serve as the sequencing template. TCRdb's copy holds only in-frame clones and misses some; the assay was immunoSEQ multiplex PCR. The top ten clones hold around 1.2% of a sample with 250,000 or so clones, roughly two thirds of them seen once. Sequenced here: CD4+ T cells sorted from blood, sampled at week 0. These receptor sequences come from a human donor with alopecia areata.

This clone has a handful of counts. The gene calls are TRBV29-1 and TRBJ2-2; D uncertain. Per the germline V gene, CDR1 is SQVTM and CDR2 is ANQGSEA. Trimming took off 6 bases at V and 3 bases at J, with 5 bases between the two ends. CDR3 length: 11 amino acids. CDR3 protein: CSVLYTGELFF. In DNA form, the CDR3 reads TGCAGCGTGCTGTACACCGGGGAGCTGTTTTTT.

The CDR3 protein is CASSAGTSGLQETQYF. In nucleotides, the CDR3 is TGTGCCAGCAGCGCCGGGACTAGCGGACTCCAAGAGACCCAGTACTTC. The chain joins TRBV9 to TRBJ2-5; 11 bases fit TRBD2. Germline CDR1 reads SGDLS; CDR2 reads YYNGEE. The CDR3 contains 16 residues. Germline trimming cut 3 bases from V and 1 base from J; bases unmatched to any gene: 5. The full variable domain, rest sourced from reference TRBV9 and TRBJ2-5, is DSGVTQTPKHLITATGQRVTLRCSPRSGDLSVYWYQQSLDQGLQFLIQYYNGEERAKGNILERFSAQQFPDLHSELNLSSLELGDSALYFCASSAGTSGLQETQYFGPGTRLLVL.

The chain uses TRBV11-3 and TRBJ2-1, with 7 nucleotides matching TRBD2. V gave up 4 bases and J gave up 9 bases; unmatched junction bases: 6. There are 13 residues in the CDR3. Germline-derived CDR1 and CDR2 are SGHNT and YENEEA. In nucleotides, the CDR3 is TGTGCCAGCAGCTCCGGACTAGGTAGTGAGCAGTTCTTC. It specifies CASSSGLGSEQFF.

V usage is TRBV7-9 and J usage is TRBJ1-1; tentative D call: TRBD1 (5 bases). Trimming stripped 5 bases from V and 1 base from J, with 14 bases between. CDR3 length: 15 amino acids. Per the germline V gene, CDR1 is SEHNR and CDR2 is FQNEAQ (reference sequence). CDR3 sequence (DNA): TGTGCCAGCAGCCGAACGGGACTCAGGAACACTGAAGCTTTCTTT. Protein sequence: CASSRTGLRNTEAFF.

The chain recombines TRBV11-2 with TRBJ2-1, with unresolved D. The CDR3 spans 14 residues. CDR1 and CDR2 (germline): SGHAT, FQNNGV. The V end lost 1 base, the J end lost 4 bases, and 8 bases lay between the germline ends. CDR3 in DNA: TGTGCCAGCAGCTTAGTTTTGGGATACAATGAGCAGTTCTTC. Its protein product is CASSLVLGYNEQFF.

The rearrangement links TRBV11-2 to TRBJ2-1; TRBD1 is a possible D gene (6 bases). Germline V lookup: CDR1 SGHAT, CDR2 FQNNGV. This CDR3 is 15 amino acids long. Deletions cut 5 bases from V and 9 bases from J, with 20 bases between. The CDR3 DNA sequence: TGTGCCAGCAGCCCAATAGCAGGGGAAATGGGTGAGCAGTTCTTC. Amino acid sequence: CASSPIAGEMGEQFF.

V usage is TRBV4-2 and J usage is TRBJ2-7; a weak D match, TRBD1 (5 bases). V was pared by 3 bases and J by 4 bases, with 13 bases between. CDR1 and CDR2 (germline): LGHNA, YNFKEQ. This CDR3 is 14 amino acids long. The CDR3 DNA reads as TGTGCCAGCAGCCAGGTACTCCAGGGATACGAGCAGTACTTC. It codes for CASSQVLQGYEQYF.

The chain links TRBV2 to TRBJ1-6, with 7 bases aligning to TRBD1. Losses at the gene ends were 4 bases for V and 7 bases for J; bases not matched to a gene: 4. The CDR3 sequence is 14 residues long. CDR1 and CDR2 (germline): SNHLY, FYNNEI. DNA for the CDR3: TGTGCCAGCAGTGGTCTCAGGGGGAATTCACCCCTCCACTTT. This gives the protein CASSGLRGNSPLHF.

The sample holds a few counts of this clone. V is TRBV30 and J is TRBJ2-7; 8 bases align to TRBD1. CDR3 length: 15 amino acids. V lost 3 bases and J lost 3; bases outside the gene matches: 10. From germline, CDR1 is GTSNPN and CDR2 SVGIG (reference sequence). The CDR3 bases are TGTGCCTGGAGCTCCGGACAGGGAAGCATCTACGAGCAGTACTTC. Translation: CAWSSGQGSIYEQYF.

The rearrangement links TRBV9 to TRBJ1-3; D is uncertain. Germline CDR1 and CDR2: SGDLS and YYNGEE. V lost 2 bases, J lost 4 bases, and 13 bases lay in between. The CDR3 has 15 amino acids. The CDR3: CASSVSREWGNTIYF. The CDR3 DNA reads TGTGCCAGCAGCGTCTCAAGGGAGTGGGGAAACACCATATATTTT.